This TCR beta chain is drawn from a study of cytomegalovirus exposure and HLA in healthy donors. The ends lost 3 bases at V and 4 bases at J; junction bases unmatched: 2. The CDR3 consists of 15 residues. CDR1 is SEHNR, CDR2 FQNEAQ, per germline (reference sequence). This clone occurred a few times. Its antigen is undetermined. The study, taken as a whole, reports: A cluster of highly shared sequence variants was likely a sequencing artifact. Exclusion as indistinguishable affected some V segments, including TRBV6-2 and TRBV6-3.

The PCR contained 60 Vbeta and 13 Jbeta primers. Profiled with immunoSEQ multiplex PCR; TCRdb holds only in-frame clones, not every one. Of about 160,000 clones listed, around 79% are singletons. This TCR was recovered from a woman aged 40 to 50 in good health and CMV-seronegative. Specimen: PBMCs. The V call is TRBV7-9, the J call TRBJ2-1, with 11 bases lining up with TRBD2. The CDR3 region has the DNA TGTGCCAGCAGCTTGGGACTAGCGGAATACAATGAGCAGTTCTTC. This gives the protein CASSLGLAEYNEQFF.